Here is one T cell receptor beta chain with its context. This sample is drawn from a study of shared clonotypes between healthy human individuals. Data came from immunoSEQ multiplex PCR; TCRdb stores just in-frame clones and leaves some out. The sample holds around 95,000 clones; about two thirds are singletons and the top ten take about 48%. The germline CDR1 and CDR2 sequences are GTSNPN and SVGIG (reference sequence). The CDR3 totals 20 residues. V lost 0 bases to trimming and J lost 0 bases, with 23 bases between them. V and J are TRBV30 and TRBJ1-4; possibly TRBD1 for D (5 bases). The TCR sequence derives from a man aged 25 to 40 in good health. Sequenced: memory CD8+ T cells sorted from blood. Subset of the sample: CD45RO+ cells pooled with CCR7-negative TemRA cells. This CDR3 reads CAWSVSQGEALHATNEKLFF. Written as DNA, the CDR3 is TGTGCCTGGAGTGTTAGTCAGGGAGAGGCACTGCATGCAACTAATGAAAAACTGTTTTTT.